This TCR beta chain was profiled in a study of T cells after yellow fever vaccination. This clonotype showed up just a few times. MiXCR was run by TCRdb on the 5' RACE reads, yielding one entry per CDR3 protein. The sample contains 500,000 to 700,000 distinct CDR3 sequences, roughly 19% of which appear only once. The CDR3 spans 13 residues. The germline V gene has CDR1 SGHTA and CDR2 FQGNSA. V lost 5 bases and J lost 2, with 7 bases in between. The chain is built from TRBV7-2 and TRBJ2-1; D remains unclear. The receptor was derived from a man aged 25 to 40 who received the YFV17D yellow fever vaccine. The sequencing here drew on PBMCs, taken 15 days after the yellow fever booster vaccination. DNA for the CDR3: TGTGCCAGCAGCGCTTCTCCCTACAATGAGCAGTTCTTC. Amino acids: CASSASPYNEQFF.